The present T cell receptor beta chain was sequenced within a study of control samples from healthy donors and cancer patients. Sequencing used immunoSEQ multiplex PCR; TCRdb keeps in-frame clones, though not all of them. The sample holds about 160,000 clones; under 95% are singletons and the top ten take less than 6%. This clonotype originated in a man between 18 and 35 years old in good health. What was sequenced was blood.

In nucleotides, the CDR3 is TGTGCCAGCAGTTTCAGACGGGACACTGAAGCTTTCTTT. Translated, it gives CASSFRRDTEAFF. The chain uses TRBV28 and TRBJ1-1; D not certain. V was cut by 3 bases and J by 3 bases, with 8 bases left in between. The CDR3 is 13 amino acids. The V gene's germline CDR1 is MDHEN and CDR2 SYDVKM.